The next 23 T cell receptor beta chains were all read from a single sample in a study of OX40 agonist ivuxolimab in advanced cancers. The data were produced by immunoSEQ multiplex PCR, yet TCRdb's version contains in-frame clones alone and is incomplete. The sample carries more than 95,000 clones, around 90% recorded once. Material: CD4+ or CD8+ T cells sorted from blood, obtained in a trial of the OX40 agonist ivuxolimab. These receptors were taken from an adult with an advanced solid tumor such as melanoma, head and neck, liver or kidney cancer.

The chain couples TRBV11-2 to TRBJ1-3; D ambiguous. CDR1 is SGHAT, CDR2 FQNNGV, per germline. Trimming pared 3 bases from V and 9 bases from J, leaving 15 bases between. This CDR3 is built from 14 residues. The CDR3 reads CASSFPFTEGTIYF. The CDR3 DNA is TGTGCCAGCAGCTTCCCCTTTACGGAAGGCACCATATATTTT.

CDR3 in DNA: TGTGCCAGCAGCCAAACGGGGGTTATGAACACTGAAGCTTTCTTT. Translating it yields CASSQTGVMNTEAFF. J is TRBJ1-1 and V is TRBV7-2, with D perhaps matching TRBD1 (5 bases). Trimming took off 5 bases at V and 0 bases at J, with 13 bases between the two ends. Per the germline V gene, CDR1 is SGHTA and CDR2 is FQGNSA. This CDR3 is 15 amino acids long. The full variable domain, completed using reference TRBV7-2 and TRBJ1-1, is GAGVSQSPSNKVTEKGKDVELRCDPISGHTALYWYRQSLGQGLEFLIYFQGNSAPDKSGLPSDRFSAERTGGSVSTLTIQRTQQEDSAVYLCASSQTGVMNTEAFFGQGTRLTVV.

CDR3 amino acids: CASSYSSARANYGYTF. For the CDR3, the DNA is TGTGCCAGCAGTTACTCGTCGGCGAGAGCTAACTATGGCTACACCTTC. The chain joins TRBV6-5 to TRBJ1-2; D gene ambiguous. The CDR3 runs to 16 residues. The germline V gene encodes CDR1 MNHEY and CDR2 SVGAGI. The ends were cut back, 0 bases at V and 0 bases at J, with 11 bases in the middle.

V usage is TRBV7-9 and J usage is TRBJ2-2; 8 nucleotides line up with TRBD1. The CDR3 totals 14 residues. Germline CDR1 reads SEHNR; CDR2 reads FQNEAQ (reference sequence). V was clipped by 11 bases and J by 4 bases; unmatched bases: 9. The DNA of the CDR3 is TGTGCCGACGACCGGGACAGGAGCACCGGGGAGCTGTTTTTT. It is translated as CADDRDRSTGELFF.

This CDR3 is CASSEIYGFYEQYF. The CDR3 DNA follows: TGTGCCAGCAGTGAAATTTATGGGTTCTACGAGCAGTACTTC. The J gene is TRBJ2-7, the V gene TRBV6-1; D not certain. The length of the CDR3 is 14 residues. V was clipped by 2 bases and J by 3 bases, with 11 bases between them. The V gene's germline CDR1 is MNHNS and CDR2 SASEGT.

This clone was seen once. The rearrangement links TRBV9 to TRBJ2-2; no clear D. This CDR3 is built from 17 residues. CDR1 and CDR2 from the germline V gene are SGDLS and YYNGEE. V lost 4 bases and J 5 bases, leaving 21 bases between the germline ends. This chain's CDR3 is CASSPLGLLALTGELFF. CDR3 DNA: TGTGCCAGCAGCCCCCTAGGGTTGCTGGCTCTTACCGGGGAGCTGTTTTTT.

This clone was seen just once. This rearrangement joins TRBV6-5 to TRBJ2-7; 7 bases align to TRBD1. CDR3 length equals 16 residues. Germline V lookup: CDR1 MNHEY, CDR2 SVGAGI. V dropped 0 bases and J dropped 1; count of bases not matched to a gene: 6. The CDR3 DNA sequence: TGTGCCAGCAGTTACTCGAGAGGGGGCGCATCCTACGAGCAGTACTTC. Translated: CASSYSRGGASYEQYF.

V usage is TRBV6-6 and J usage is TRBJ1-2; D is undetermined. The germline V and J ends were trimmed by 1 base and 8 bases, with 11 bases remaining between them. Germline-derived CDR1 and CDR2 are MNHNY and SVGAGI (reference sequence). The CDR3 contains 13 residues. In DNA form, the CDR3 reads TGTGCCAGCAGTTACTTGGGTTCGGGAGGCTACACCTTC. This sequence encodes CASSYLGSGGYTF.

DNA of the CDR3: TGTGCCAGCACCCCTCCCACAGCGAACACTGAAGCTTTCTTT. Protein product: CASTPPTANTEAFF. V is TRBV2 and J is TRBJ1-1; D not resolved. Germline values: CDR1 SNHLY, CDR2 FYNNEI. The CDR3 runs 14 residues. V was trimmed by 7 bases and J by 1 base, leaving 13 bases between them.

This clone came up many times. V is TRBV7-2 and J is TRBJ2-7, with no clear D. CDR1 and CDR2 (germline): SGHTA, FQGNSA. The CDR3 loop spans 12 amino acids. V lost 0 bases and J 7 bases, leaving 7 bases between the germline ends. The CDR3 sequence: CASSLAVGEQYF. DNA for the CDR3: TGTGCCAGCAGCTTAGCGGTCGGGGAGCAGTACTTC.

V and J are TRBV5-4 and TRBJ2-1; D gene ambiguous. This CDR3 region has 13 residues. Germline V CDR1 and CDR2: SGHNT, YYREEE (reference sequence). Trimming pared 1 base from V and 12 bases from J, leaving 14 bases between. The CDR3 DNA follows: TGTGCCAGCAGCTTGAATCATGATTTGGGGCAGTTCTTC. Amino acids: CASSLNHDLGQFF.

This chain uses TRBV9 with TRBJ1-4; tentative D call: TRBD1 (6 bases). The CDR3 is 14 amino acids. The V gene lost 0 bases and the J gene lost 7 bases, with 10 bases spanning the gap. CDR1 is SGDLS, CDR2 YYNGEE, per germline. CDR3 sequence: CASSVGGASEKLFF. Here the CDR3 DNA reads TGTGCCAGCAGCGTAGGGGGGGCGAGTGAAAAACTGTTTTTT.

V gene TRBV27 combines with J gene TRBJ2-7, with TRBD2 identical over 8 bases. The germline CDR1 and CDR2 sequences are MNHEY and SMNVEV (reference sequence). There are 17 residues in the CDR3. The trim removed 11 bases at V and 2 bases at J, leaving 20 bases unmatched. Written as DNA, the CDR3 is TGTGCCTGTCGCTCAACACTTCAGCGGGAGTCCCCCTACGAGCAGTACTTC. Translation gives CACRSTLQRESPYEQYF.

J is TRBJ2-5 and V is TRBV7-2; 8 bases align to TRBD2. V trimming: 2 bases; J trimming: 11 bases; junction bases outside the gene matches: 7. This CDR3 has 13 amino acids. Germline V CDR1 and CDR2: SGHTA, FQGNSA. CDR3 nucleotides: TGTGCCAGCAGCTTAAAAGCGGGAGTGGAGCAGTACTTC. As protein: CASSLKAGVEQYF.

This chain joins TRBV13 and TRBJ2-3, with 9 bases aligning to TRBD2. The CDR3 covers 14 residues. Germline values: CDR1 PRHDT, CDR2 FYEKMQ (reference sequence). Losses at the gene ends were 6 bases for V and 4 bases for J; bases not matched to a gene: 5. CDR3 in amino acids: CASRASGEADTQYF. CDR3 in DNA: TGTGCCAGCAGGGCTAGCGGGGAGGCAGATACGCAGTATTTT.

The chain combines TRBV6-1 with TRBJ1-6; 8 bases are a match to TRBD1. The germline CDR1 and CDR2 sequences are MNHNS and SASEGT. The CDR3 extends over 14 amino acids. J lost 1 base, V lost 8 bases, and 1 base had no gene match. The CDR3 sequence is CASGQGSYNSPLHF. In DNA form, the CDR3 reads TGTGCCAGCGGACAGGGTTCCTATAATTCACCCCTCCACTTT.

Only one count was recorded for this clone. The J gene is TRBJ1-1, the V gene TRBV11-2; no definite D call. Trimming stripped 5 bases from V and 1 base from J, with 8 bases between. The germline V gene encodes CDR1 SGHAT and CDR2 FQNNGV. The CDR3 spans 13 residues. CDR3 coding DNA: TGTGCCAGCAGCAATCAGTCGAACACTGAAGCTTTCTTT. Protein product: CASSNQSNTEAFF. Full variable domain (remainder filled in from reference TRBV11-2 and TRBJ1-1): EAGVAQSPRYKIIEKRQSVAFWCNPISGHATLYWYQQILGQGPKLLIQFQNNGVVDDSQLPKDRFSAERLKGVDSTLKIQPAKLEDSAVYLCASSNQSNTEAFFGQGTRLTVV.

This rearrangement joins TRBV11-3 to TRBJ2-3, with D perhaps TRBD1 (5 bases). Germline V gives CDR1 SGHNT, CDR2 YENEEA. CDR3 length: 17 residues. V was cut by 2 bases and J by 2 bases, with 17 bases left in between. The CDR3 reads CASSLSYQGRFTDTQYF. The CDR3 DNA sequence: TGTGCCAGCAGCTTATCGTACCAGGGTCGGTTCACAGATACGCAGTATTTT.

The chain joins TRBV30 to TRBJ1-3; D is unresolved. Looked up from germline, CDR1 is GTSNPN and CDR2 is SVGIG (reference sequence). The CDR3 spans 13 residues. V was cut by 2 bases and J by 7 bases, with 12 bases left in between. The chain's CDR3 is CAWSNGRWNTIYF. The CDR3 DNA reads as TGTGCCTGGAGTAATGGGCGATGGAACACCATATATTTT.

This chain links TRBV6-1 with TRBJ1-5, with D perhaps matching TRBD1 (6 bases). The CDR3 spans 15 residues. Germline V lookup: CDR1 MNHNS, CDR2 SASEGT. Trimming pared 3 bases from V and 1 base from J, leaving 10 bases between. The CDR3, as DNA: TGTGCCAGCAGTGATAGAGGGGGGAGCAATCAGCCCCAGCATTTT. Its translation is CASSDRGGSNQPQHF.

V usage is TRBV27 and J usage is TRBJ1-1; 9 nucleotides align to TRBD1. Germline trimming cut 6 bases from V and 3 bases from J; bases unmatched to any gene: 14. Germline V lookup: CDR1 MNHEY, CDR2 SMNVEV (reference sequence). This CDR3 has 17 amino acids. CDR3 protein: CASRPGTGIFSYTEAFF. CDR3 nucleotides: TGTGCCAGCAGGCCCGGGACAGGGATTTTTAGCTACACTGAAGCTTTCTTT.

The rearrangement joins TRBV7-8 to TRBJ2-6; 8 bases agree with TRBD1. The CDR3 has 17 amino acids. Germline V gives CDR1 SGHVS, CDR2 FQNEAQ. V lost 4 bases to trimming and J lost 0 bases; unmatched junction nucleotides: 5. The CDR3 sequence: CASSSLQGASGANVLTF. DNA for the CDR3: TGTGCCAGCAGCTCTCTCCAGGGGGCCTCTGGGGCCAACGTCCTGACTTTC.

The V gene is TRBV5-1, the J gene TRBJ2-2; D perhaps matches TRBD1 (6 bases). V shed 2 bases and J shed 2 bases, with 7 bases lying between them. CDR1 and CDR2 (germline): SGHRS, YFSETQ. The CDR3 spans 14 residues. The CDR3 reads CASSLQGNTGELFF. The CDR3 DNA reads TGCGCCAGCAGCTTACAGGGAAACACCGGGGAGCTGTTTTTT.